This T cell receptor (beta chain) was retrieved from a study of OX40 agonist ivuxolimab in advanced cancers. This table comes from immunoSEQ multiplex PCR, and its TCRdb copy is limited to in-frame clones, with some not included. This sample has approximately 67,000 clones; over 80% occur once, and the top ten carry 5% to 6.5%. The V gene lost 4 bases and the J gene lost 0 bases, with 10 bases spanning the gap. The CDR3 contains 15 residues. Germline V gives CDR1 MDHEN, CDR2 SYDVKM. This TCR was sampled from an adult with an advanced solid tumor such as melanoma, head and neck, liver or kidney cancer. The chain is built from TRBV28 and TRBJ2-4, with a possible D match to TRBD1 (5 bases). This specimen consisted of CD4+ or CD8+ T cells sorted from blood, obtained in a trial of the OX40 agonist ivuxolimab. The CDR3 protein is CASSSPGSAKNIQYF. CDR3 in DNA: TGTGCCAGCAGTTCTCCAGGGTCAGCCAAAAACATTCAGTACTTC.